The present T cell receptor beta chain was sequenced within a study of cytomegalovirus exposure and HLA in healthy donors. Overall study context: Falling in the Caucasian-associated ancestry cluster were less than 85% of under 500 genotyped donors.

The PCR ran on 60 Vbeta and 13 Jbeta primers. Profiling relied on immunoSEQ multiplex PCR, and the TCRdb table lists in-frame clones only, not all of them. The data show approximately 190,000 clones, around 81% seen once. This clone was observed a handful of times. Its antigen is as yet unknown. Study conclusions and caveats: Across donors, presence/absence analyses took sequencing depth to be roughly uniform. A later analysis linked some 17,000 TCR beta sequences to HLA alleles at 0.05 false discovery rate.

Sequences were obtained from PBMCs. The receptor's source is a woman aged 18-30 years in good health and CMV-seropositive.

The CDR3 coding sequence is TGTGCCAGCAGCCAAGCCGCGGGGGAACTCACCGGGGAGCTGTTTTTT. Protein: CASSQAAGELTGELFF. V and J are TRBV4-2 and TRBJ2-2; 7 nucleotides match TRBD2. Germline CDR1 LGHNA, CDR2 YNFKEQ. The J segment lost 4 bases and the V segment lost 1 base, leaving 6 bases of the junction unmatched. The CDR3 runs to 16 residues.